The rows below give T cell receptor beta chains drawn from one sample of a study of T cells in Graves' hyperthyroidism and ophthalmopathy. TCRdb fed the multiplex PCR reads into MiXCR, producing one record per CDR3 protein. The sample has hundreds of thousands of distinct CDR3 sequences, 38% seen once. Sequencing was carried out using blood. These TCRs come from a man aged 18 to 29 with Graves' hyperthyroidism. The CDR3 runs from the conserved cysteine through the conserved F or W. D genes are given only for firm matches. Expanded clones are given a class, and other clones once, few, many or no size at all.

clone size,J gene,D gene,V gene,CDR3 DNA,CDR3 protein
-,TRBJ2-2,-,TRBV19,TGTGCCAGTAGTATTGAAATCACCGGGGAGCTGTTTTTT,CASSIEITGELFF
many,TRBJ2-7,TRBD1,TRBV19,TGTGCCAGTAGCTACAGGACAGGGAGGTCCTACGAGCAGTACTTC,CASSYRTGRSYEQYF
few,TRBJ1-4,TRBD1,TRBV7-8,TGTGCCAGCAGCCCAACCGGGACAGCGGGTGAAAAACTGTTTTTT,CASSPTGTAGEKLFF
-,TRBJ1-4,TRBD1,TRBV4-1,TGCGCCAGCAGCAGGGGGCGAACTAATGAAAAACTGTTTTTT,CASSRGRTNEKLFF
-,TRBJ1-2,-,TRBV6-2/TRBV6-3,TGTGCCGGCAGTGAAAATGGTGTACGCTACACCTTC,CAGSENGVRYTF
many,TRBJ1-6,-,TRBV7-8,TGTGCCAGCAGCCCCGAGAGGGCTCCATCACCCCTCCACTTT,CASSPERAPSPLHF
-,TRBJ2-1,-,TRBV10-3,TGTGCCATCAGCCTGACGGGTCCCAATGAGCAGTTCTTC,CAISLTGPNEQFF
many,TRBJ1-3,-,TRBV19,TGTGCCAGTACTACAACTGGAAACACCATATATTTT,CASTTTGNTIYF
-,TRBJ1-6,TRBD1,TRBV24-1,TGTGCCACCAGTGATACGGGACAGGGGAGTGGACCCCTCCACTTT,CATSDTGQGSGPLHF
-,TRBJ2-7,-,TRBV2,TGTGCCAGCAGGGGGACTTTCGAGCAGTACTTC,CASRGTFEQYF
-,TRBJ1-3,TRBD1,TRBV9,TGTGCCAGCAGCGGAGAGCCCAGGGGGGCAGGGGGAAATTACGATGGAAACACCATATATTTT,CASSGEPRGAGGNYDGNTIYF
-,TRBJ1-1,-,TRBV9,TGTGCCAGCGGCGTAGCCCAGGGAGGGGCAACTGAAGCTTTCTTT,CASGVAQGGATEAFF
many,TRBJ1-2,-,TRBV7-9,TGTGCCAGCAGCTCAGGGCACTATGGCTACACCTTC,CASSSGHYGYTF
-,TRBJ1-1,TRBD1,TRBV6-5,TGTGCCAGCAGTCTCTCCGGGACAGATGAAGCTTTCTTT,CASSLSGTDEAFF
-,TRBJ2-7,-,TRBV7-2,TGTGCCAGCAGCTTGGGGGCCGAGGGTTGGGACGAGCAGTACTTC,CASSLGAEGWDEQYF
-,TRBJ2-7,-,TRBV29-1,TGCAGCTTCGGTGCCAGCAGTTTGGATGGCCTTCCTCACGAGCAGTACTTC,CSFGASSLDGLPHEQYF
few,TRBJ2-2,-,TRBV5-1,TGCGCCAGCAGCACTACAGGGCCCCCGAACACCGGGGAGCTGTTTTTT,CASSTTGPPNTGELFF
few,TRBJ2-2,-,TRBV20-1,TGCAGTGCTAGGTCAGGGGTGGGGAGAACCGGGGAGCTGTTTTTT,CSARSGVGRTGELFF
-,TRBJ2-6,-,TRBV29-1,TGCAGCGTCCCGGACAGTAGCTCTGGGGCCAACGTCCTGACTTTC,CSVPDSSSGANVLTF
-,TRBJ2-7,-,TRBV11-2,TGTGCTAGTGGTTGGGAAGATAACGAGCAGTACTTC,CASGWEDNEQYF
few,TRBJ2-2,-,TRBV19,TGTGCCAGTAGTGACTACAGGGGAGGCACCGGGGAGCTGTTTTTT,CASSDYRGGTGELFF
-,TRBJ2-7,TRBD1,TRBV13,TGTGCCAGCAGAGAGGGACAGGGGGACTCCTACGAGCAGTACTTC,CASREGQGDSYEQYF
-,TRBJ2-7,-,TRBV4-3,TGCGCCAGCAGCCAAGAGGCAGGGCTATCCTACGAGCAGTACTTC,CASSQEAGLSYEQYF
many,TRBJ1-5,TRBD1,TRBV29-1,TGCAGCGTTGAATTCGGGACAGGGCCCCAGCATTTT,CSVEFGTGPQHF
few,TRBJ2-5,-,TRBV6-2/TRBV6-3,TGTGCCAGCAGCATTCAACAAGGTCCGGGGGAGACCCAGTACTTC,CASSIQQGPGETQYF
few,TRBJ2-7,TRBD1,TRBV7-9,TGTGCCAGCAGCTTACCGTCAGGGGGCTTGTACGAGCAGTACTTC,CASSLPSGGLYEQYF
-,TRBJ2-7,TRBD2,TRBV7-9,TGTGCCAGCAGCTTCCTCCGTGGACTAGCGGTCCGGTTCTCCTACGAGCAGTACTTC,CASSFLRGLAVRFSYEQYF
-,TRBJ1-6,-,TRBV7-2,TGTGCCAGCCGCGGAGCCAATTCACCCCTCCACTTT,CASRGANSPLHF
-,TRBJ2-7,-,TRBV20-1,TGCAGTGCTAGGGGGGGACACGGAGACTACGAGCAGTACTTC,CSARGGHGDYEQYF
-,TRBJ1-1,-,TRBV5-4,TGTGCCAGCAGCCTGAGCCCGGGGGGCAGGGGCACTGAAGCTTTCTTT,CASSLSPGGRGTEAFF
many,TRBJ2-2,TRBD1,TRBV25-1,TGTGCCAGCAGTGTGGGCGGGACAGGGCTTAGGACCGGGGAGCTGTTTTTT,CASSVGGTGLRTGELFF
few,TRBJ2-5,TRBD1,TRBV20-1,TGCAGTGCTAGAGATGGACAGGGCCAAGAGACCCAGTACTTC,CSARDGQGQETQYF
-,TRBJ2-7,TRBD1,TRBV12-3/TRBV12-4,TGTGCCAGCAGTTCCGCCGGGACAGGGGTAGAAGAGCAGTACTTC,CASSSAGTGVEEQYF
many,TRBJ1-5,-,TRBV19,TGTGCCAGTAGTATCGGAGGGACGAATCAGCCCCAGCATTTT,CASSIGGTNQPQHF
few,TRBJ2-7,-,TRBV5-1,TGCGCCAGCACCTTAGGGGTGTCCTACGAGCAGTACTTC,CASTLGVSYEQYF
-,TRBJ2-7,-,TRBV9,TGTGCCAGCAGCGTAGGGCAGGACCTTCGGGCGAACGAGCAGTACTTC,CASSVGQDLRANEQYF
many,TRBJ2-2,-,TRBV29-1,TGCAGCTATTCTCGAGAACCCGGGGAGCTGTTTTTT,CSYSREPGELFF
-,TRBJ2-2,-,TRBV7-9,TGTGCCAGCTCACCAGGCACGTACACCGGGGAGCTGTTTTTT,CASSPGTYTGELFF
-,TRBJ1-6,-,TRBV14,TGTGCCAGCTCAGCTGAGGATAATTCACCCCTCCACTTT,CASSAEDNSPLHF
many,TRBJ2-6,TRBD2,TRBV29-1,TGCAGCGTTGGGGAGGGGCTCTCTGGGGCCAACGTCCTGACTTTC,CSVGEGLSGANVLTF
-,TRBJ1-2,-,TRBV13,TGTGCCAGCAGCACCCGGGGTGACGGCTACACCTTC,CASSTRGDGYTF